This T cell receptor beta chain was observed in a study of CD8+CD57+ T cells in acquired aplastic anemia. Whole-study findings and limits: Overlapping CD8+ CDR3 repertoires of patients and controls contained nearly 30 shared sequences.

Genomic DNA acted as the template from which TCR beta VDJ combination and CDR3 sequence profiling were carried out. TCRdb called the reads again in MiXCR, with one record for every CDR3 protein. The repertoire holds 150,000 to 200,000 distinct CDR3 sequences, with 40% to 55% as singletons. This clonotype was seen ten or more times. Its antigen is undetermined. From germline, CDR1 is SGHRS and CDR2 YFSETQ. The CDR3 sequence is 14 residues long. V lost 0 bases and J 2 bases, leaving 8 bases between the germline ends. CD8+CD57+ cell expansion had been shown by flow cytometry in patients chosen for sequencing. None of the patients had been given any therapy when their blood was sampled.

The TCR sequence derives from a human donor with aplastic anemia. The material sequenced was sorted CD4+, CD8+, or CD8+CD57+ T cells (not recorded which) from PBMCs. V and J are TRBV5-1 and TRBJ1-1; D is unresolved. CDR3 nucleotides: TGCGCCAGCAGCTTGGTGTTGGGAAACACTGAAGCTTTCTTT. Translated: CASSLVLGNTEAFF.